This TCR beta chain was found in a study of T cells after yellow fever vaccination. With regard to this clonotype: Its antigen is not known.

Generation of TCR cDNA used 5'RACE template switching (which added a universal primer site and UMIs). MiXCR, run by TCRdb on the 5' RACE reads, gives a single entry per CDR3 protein. The sample contains 450,000 to 650,000 distinct CDR3 sequences, around a fifth of which appear only once. Between the trimmed V and J ends, which lost 7 bases and 4 bases, there was a span of 8 bases. The CDR3 loop spans 12 amino acids. CDR1 and CDR2 (germline): SNHLY, FYNNEI. The study, taken as a whole, reports: Clonotypes found in both CD4 and CD8 compartments made up a small share. Contaminating bulk clonotypes could be abundant in FACS-sorted repertoires. Most clones from primary vaccination were detected again post-booster (96% CD4, roughly 90% CD8).

The J gene is TRBJ1-3, the V gene TRBV2; D might be TRBD1 (5 bases). The origin of this receptor is a man between 18 and 29 years old who received the YFV17D yellow fever vaccine. Specimen: PBMCs, collected about 20 days after the first yellow fever vaccination. CDR3 bases: TGTGCCAGCACGACAGCGGGAAACACCATATATTTT. Translated, it gives CASTTAGNTIYF.